These T cell receptor beta chains were read from a single sample in a study of low-dose radiotherapy and immunotherapy resistance in tumors. TCRdb reanalysed the reads using MiXCR and keeps one entry per CDR3 protein. The sample lists under 90,000 distinct CDR3 sequences, more than 25% occurring once. This sample comprised PBMCs, obtained before treatment. These receptors originate from a female donor with ovarian cancer. CDR3s include the opening cysteine and the closing phenylalanine or tryptophan. Clone size is given for some rows only: seen once, a few or many times, or a class if the clone is expanded.

clone size	V gene	CDR3 protein
many	TRBV18	CASRDRGQGVTDTQYF
NA	TRBV9	CASSGRDKNYGYTF
NA	TRBV7-8	CASSSGTANTGELFF
NA	TRBV20-1	CSALQGNGANTEAFF
NA	TRBV5-1	CASSLFGANTGELFF
many	TRBV18	CASSPGFIGNTIYF
many	TRBV6-2/TRBV6-3	CASSSPRLRGYVDNEQFF
NA	TRBV20-1	CSARRQGRAKNIQYF
few	TRBV29-1	CSVAIPDRGDTGELFF
NA	TRBV7-2	CASSLGGGKGNQPQHF
NA	TRBV9	CASSVAGRSYNEQFF
many	TRBV28	CARSLHSPLHF
NA	TRBV15	CATSRDPGTGNSPLHF
many	TRBV11-2	CASSLALGGSGNTIYF
many	TRBV20-1	CGSPGQGAGELFF
many	TRBV29-1	CSVVGAGHTEAFF
many	TRBV7-3	CASSTDRGRRETQYF
many	TRBV10-1	CASSVGAEETQYF
many	TRBV19	CASSPGVNQPQHF